A single T cell receptor beta chain is shown here with its context. The antigen remains undetermined. These data belong to a study of cytomegalovirus exposure and HLA in healthy donors. General study results and limits: In a later analysis, DRB1 alleles had the most associated TCRs; HLA-C alleles the fewest. Researchers reported that a few CMV-associated chains were confirmed in vitro as CMV antigen-specific. It was reported that the classifier diagnosed cytomegalovirus status with high specificity and sensitivity in both the original and validation cohorts. Sequencing likely generated an artifact that appeared as a cluster of highly shared sequence variants.

Primers: 60 Vbeta forward and 13 Jbeta reverse. Profiled with immunoSEQ multiplex PCR; TCRdb holds only in-frame clones, not every one. This sample has about 120,000 clones, with roughly 80% found just once. V shed 8 bases and J 2 bases; nucleotides not matched to a gene: 5. The CDR3 has 13 residues. Germline-derived CDR1 and CDR2 are GTSNPN and SVGIG (reference sequence). This rearrangement joins TRBV30 to TRBJ2-7; TRBD2 matches at 11 bases. The TCR originated in a woman aged 35 to 49 in good health and CMV-seronegative. Sequencing was done on a sample of PBMCs. The CDR3 loop is CATPGLAAYEQYF. Here the CDR3 DNA reads TGTGCCACTCCGGGACTAGCGGCCTACGAGCAGTACTTC.